The rows below give T cell receptor beta chains drawn from one sample of a study of shared clonotypes between healthy human individuals. Generated by immunoSEQ multiplex PCR, the TCRdb table keeps only in-frame clones and is missing some. The data show 950,000 to 1,300,000 clones, approximately 72% seen once. The material sequenced was memory CD4+ T cells sorted from blood. Receptor source: a man aged 18-30 years in good health. CDR3s include the opening cysteine and the closing phenylalanine or tryptophan. D genes are given only for firm matches. Some rows mark clone size as missing; the rest say once, few, many or name a class of expanded clone.

D: -; J: TRBJ2-3; size: -; V: TRBV2; CDR3: CASSWGGLSTDTQYF; DNA: TGTGCCAGCTCTTGGGGCGGGCTCAGCACAGATACGCAGTATTTT
D: -; J: TRBJ1-5; size: -; V: TRBV6-1; CDR3: CASTSANQPQHF; DNA: TGTGCCAGCACTTCAGCCAATCAGCCCCAGCATTTT
D: -; J: TRBJ1-1; size: -; V: TRBV18; CDR3: CASSPPFGSGAEAFF; DNA: -
D: -; J: TRBJ2-1; size: -; V: TRBV7-9; CDR3: CASSSGRKSYNEQFF; DNA: TGTGCCAGCAGCTCAGGACGCAAGTCCTACAATGAGCAGTTCTTC
D: -; J: TRBJ2-7; size: -; V: TRBV6-1; CDR3: CASNPSYQAYEQYF; DNA: TGTGCCAGCAACCCATCCTACCAGGCCTACGAGCAGTACTTC
D: -; J: TRBJ2-1; size: -; V: TRBV11-1; CDR3: CASSYPRALESNEQFF; DNA: TGTGCCAGCAGCTACCCTCGGGCTCTGGAGTCCAATGAGCAGTTCTTC
D: TRBD1; J: TRBJ1-1; size: few; V: TRBV29-1; CDR3: CSASSQGAGTEAFF; DNA: TGCAGCGCCAGTTCCCAGGGGGCGGGCACTGAAGCTTTCTTT
D: TRBD2; J: TRBJ2-3; size: -; V: TRBV2; CDR3: CASSFSGGAGDTQYF; DNA: TGTGCCAGCAGTTTTAGCGGGGGGGCCGGAGATACGCAGTATTTT
D: TRBD1; J: TRBJ2-1; size: once; V: TRBV5-1; CDR3: CASSLALNSGTGGNEQFF; DNA: TGCGCCAGCAGCTTGGCCTTAAACTCCGGGACAGGGGGAAATGAGCAGTTCTTC
D: -; J: TRBJ2-7; size: -; V: TRBV10-3; CDR3: CAISLHPGYEQYF; DNA: TGTGCCATCAGCTTACATCCGGGCTACGAGCAGTACTTC
D: -; J: TRBJ2-2; size: -; V: TRBV2; CDR3: CASSGAVNTGELFF; DNA: TGTGCCAGCAGTGGGGCAGTTAACACCGGGGAGCTGTTTTTT
D: -; J: TRBJ2-1; size: few; V: TRBV18; CDR3: CASSPPTSAGSHEQFF; DNA: TGTGCCAGCTCACCACCGACGTCCGCGGGATCCCATGAGCAGTTCTTC
D: -; J: TRBJ2-2; size: -; V: TRBV6-5; CDR3: CASSRTGARELFF; DNA: TGTGCCAGCAGTAGGACGGGAGCCCGGGAGCTGTTTTTT
D: TRBD2; J: TRBJ2-7; size: -; V: TRBV27; CDR3: CASRLAASGTYEQYF; DNA: TGTGCCAGCAGACTGGCGGCTAGCGGGACCTACGAGCAGTACTTC
D: -; J: TRBJ1-1; size: -; V: TRBV10-1; CDR3: CASSPTRNTEAFF; DNA: TGCGCCAGCAGTCCTACTCGGAACACTGAAGCTTTCTTT
D: -; J: TRBJ2-4; size: once; V: TRBV7-8; CDR3: CASSLDWGNIQYF; DNA: TGTGCCAGCAGCTTGGACTGGGGAAACATTCAGTACTTC